The 16 T cell receptor beta chains listed next were all sequenced from one sample in a study of CD8 T cells in Susac syndrome. Random hexamers were used to reverse transcribe about 0.45 to 1 ug of RNA. TCRdb re-called the immunoSEQ multiplex PCR reads through MiXCR, storing one row per CDR3 protein. Of roughly 400,000 distinct CDR3 sequences listed, approximately 85% are singletons. The sample taken for sequencing was CD8+ T cells from PBMCs. The receptors stem from a human donor with multiple sclerosis.

There are a few counts of this clonotype. The rearrangement links TRBV6-1 to TRBJ1-1; 7 bases agree with TRBD1. CDR1 is MNHNS, CDR2 SASEGT, per germline. The CDR3 has 14 residues. The trim removed 6 bases at V and 1 base at J, leaving 5 bases unmatched. Written as DNA, the CDR3 is TGTGCCAGCAGGATCTGGACAGGGAACACTGAAGCTTTCTTT. This gives the protein CASRIWTGNTEAFF.

V and J are TRBV7-2 and TRBJ1-2, with 9 bases aligning to TRBD1. V lost 1 base to trimming and J lost 1 base; unmatched junction nucleotides: 1. The CDR3 contains 15 residues. Germline CDR1 reads SGHTA; CDR2 reads FQGNSA. In nucleotides, the CDR3 is TGTGCCAGCAGCTTAGGACAGGGGGTTAACTATGGCTACACCTTC. Protein sequence: CASSLGQGVNYGYTF.

The chain has TRBV27 and TRBJ2-7; 11 bases align to TRBD1. The germline CDR1 and CDR2 sequences are MNHEY and SMNVEV (reference sequence). The CDR3 is made up of 16 amino acids. Trimming removed 5 bases from V and 2 bases from J; junction bases left unmatched: 8. The CDR3 spells CASSRGTGGGPYEQYF. The CDR3 DNA reads TGTGCCAGCAGTCGCGGGACAGGGGGGGGTCCCTACGAGCAGTACTTC.

The rearrangement links TRBV14 to TRBJ2-7; maybe TRBD1 (6 bases). From germline, CDR1 is SGHDN and CDR2 FVKESK. V dropped 5 bases and J dropped 6 bases, with 11 bases sitting between them. There are 12 residues in the CDR3. CDR3 region: CASSDTRGEQYF. CDR3 in DNA: TGTGCCAGCAGCGATACCAGGGGCGAGCAGTACTTC. Full variable domain (rest looked up from reference TRBV14 and TRBJ2-7): EAGVTQFPSHSVIEKGQTVTLRCDPISGHDNLYWYRRVMGKEIKFLLHFVKESKQDESGMPNNRFLAERTGGTYSTLKVQPAELEDSGVYFCASSDTRGEQYFGPGTRLTVT.

The chain employs TRBV28 and TRBJ1-1; no clear D. V lost 5 bases to trimming and J lost 1 base, with 14 bases between them. This CDR3 region has 15 residues. Germline V CDR1 and CDR2: MDHEN, SYDVKM. Here the CDR3 reads CASSPLNHPNTEAFF. In nucleotides, the CDR3 is TGTGCCAGCAGTCCATTGAACCACCCGAACACTGAAGCTTTCTTT.

This clonotype turned up a few times. V usage is TRBV6-1 and J usage is TRBJ2-7; the D gene could be TRBD1 or TRBD2 (5 bases each). V gave up 6 bases and J gave up 0 bases, with 15 bases separating them. The CDR3 contains 15 residues. Germline V gives CDR1 MNHNS, CDR2 SASEGT. For the CDR3, the DNA is TGTGCCAGCAGCCTTCCGGGACGGAGCTCCTACGAGCAGTACTTC. It specifies CASSLPGRSSYEQYF.

V is TRBV24-1 and J is TRBJ2-3; D is unresolved. V lost 9 bases to trimming and J lost 1 base, with 10 bases between them. Germline V gene lookup returns CDR1 KGHDR and CDR2 SFDVKD. This CDR3 region has 13 residues. The CDR3 region has the DNA TGTGCCACCGGTGGGGATGGCACAGATACGCAGTATTTT. It is translated as CATGGDGTDTQYF.

The rearrangement links TRBV30 to TRBJ2-7; D is undetermined. V lost 0 bases and J lost 3, with 6 bases in between. This CDR3 spans 12 amino acids. Per the germline V gene, CDR1 is GTSNPN and CDR2 is SVGIG (reference sequence). The CDR3 loop is CAWSVANYEQYF. Here the CDR3 DNA reads TGTGCCTGGAGTGTAGCTAACTACGAGCAGTACTTC.

The chain joins TRBV4-1 to TRBJ2-7, with TRBD1 as a possible D gene (5 bases). Germline CDR1 MGHRA, CDR2 YSYEKL. The CDR3 consists of 14 residues. V lost 4 bases and J 0 bases, leaving 10 bases between the germline ends. This CDR3 is CASSLHRSSYEQYF. CDR3 coding DNA: TGCGCCAGCAGCCTTCACAGGAGCTCCTACGAGCAGTACTTC.

The V and J genes are TRBV19 and TRBJ1-2; 9 bases line up with TRBD1. J was trimmed by 4 bases and V by 8 bases; bases with no gene match: 2. Germline CDR1 and CDR2: LNHDA and SQIVND (reference sequence). This CDR3 comprises 12 residues. CDR3 bases: TGTGCCAGTGAGACAGGGGGCTATGGCTACACCTTC. This encodes CASETGGYGYTF.

The CDR3 loop reads CASSPPDFLGNSPLHF. In DNA form, the CDR3 reads TGTGCCAGCTCACCACCCGACTTCTTAGGGAACTCACCCCTCCACTTT. The chain carries TRBV18 and TRBJ1-6; D is unresolved. Per the germline V gene, CDR1 is KGHSH and CDR2 is LQKENI. The V end was cut by 0 bases, the J end by 10 bases, with 16 bases between. This CDR3 is 16 amino acids long.

CDR3 bases: TGTGCCAGCAGCTTGTGGCAGGTTAACGGGGAGCTGTTTTTT. Its translation: CASSLWQVNGELFF. The chain is built from TRBV5-4 and TRBJ2-2; no firm D call. Germline V lookup: CDR1 SGHNT, CDR2 YYREEE (reference sequence). The CDR3 spans 14 residues. V was clipped by 1 base and J by 7 bases, with 11 bases between them.

The V call is TRBV29-1, the J call TRBJ2-7, with 7 positions matching TRBD1. The CDR3 contains 13 residues. Germline lookup yields CDR1 SQVTM and CDR2 ANQGSEA. V trimming: 4 bases; J trimming: 1 base; junction bases outside the gene matches: 4. The CDR3 bases are TGCAGCGTTGGTGGGACAGCGTCCTACGAGCAGTACTTC. Protein sequence: CSVGGTASYEQYF.

The chain recombines TRBV15 with TRBJ2-1; no reliable D call. Trimming shortened V by 5 bases and J by 1 base, and 6 bases separated the two germline ends. In germline, CDR1 is LNHNV, CDR2 YYDKDF (reference sequence). CDR3 length: 13 amino acids. CDR3 sequence: CATSPRSYNEQFF. The CDR3 coding sequence is TGTGCCACCAGCCCTCGTTCCTACAATGAGCAGTTCTTC.

This chain joins TRBV7-2 and TRBJ1-2; D unresolved. This CDR3 region has 16 residues. Per the germline V gene, CDR1 is SGHTA and CDR2 is FQGNSA. V was clipped by 4 bases and J by 2 bases, with 17 bases between them. Here the CDR3 DNA reads TGTGCCAGCAGCTCCTCCCCGGGGAGCGTAAACTATGGCTACACCTTC. Translated: CASSSSPGSVNYGYTF.

This clonotype was recorded once. The chain uses TRBV4-1 and TRBJ2-7, with D perhaps TRBD2 (5 bases). Trimming took 0 bases from V and 6 from J, leaving 18 bases between them. Per germline, CDR1 MGHRA and CDR2 YSYEKL. The CDR3 runs to 16 residues. This CDR3 is CASSQDVGDGGSEQYF. For the CDR3, the DNA is TGCGCCAGCAGCCAAGATGTTGGAGACGGCGGGTCCGAGCAGTACTTC.